This is a list of T cell receptor beta chains from one sample in a study of long-term antiretroviral therapy in people with HIV. TCRdb's table, derived via immunoSEQ multiplex PCR, lists solely in-frame clones and lacks some. The top ten hold 8% to 9.5% of the sample, which has 20,000 or so clones, roughly 84% seen once. Sample: unsorted PBMCs, taken 0.2 years before starting antiretroviral therapy. The receptors were sampled from a man aged 18 to 35 with HIV. CDR3s include the opening cysteine and the closing phenylalanine or tryptophan. Each record gives: J gene, clone size, V gene, CDR3 length, D gene, CDR3 DNA, CDR3 protein. A D gene is named only where the DNA matches it firmly. The listing skips clone size in some rows; elsewhere it reads once, few, many or a size class.

J: TRBJ2-1; size: -; V: TRBV6-1; length: 13; D: TRBD1; DNA: TGTGCCACCGGGACAGGGACTGGCAATGAGCAGTTCTTC; CDR3: CATGTGTGNEQFF
J: TRBJ2-1; size: -; V: TRBV4-2; length: 14; D: TRBD2; DNA: TGTGCCAGCAGCCTAGCGGGAGAGTACAATGAGCAGTTCTTC; CDR3: CASSLAGEYNEQFF
J: TRBJ2-5; size: -; V: TRBV18; length: 13; D: -; DNA: TGTGCCAGCTCACCGCCGGATTCGGAGACCCAGTACTTC; CDR3: CASSPPDSETQYF
J: TRBJ2-1; size: once; V: TRBV19; length: 16; D: -; DNA: TGTGCCAGTAGTTCCCGTTTTGGTTCCAACAACAATGAGCAGTTCTTC; CDR3: CASSSRFGSNNNEQFF
J: TRBJ1-1; size: -; V: TRBV5-5; length: 14; D: -; DNA: TGTGCCAGCAGCCGCCCGACAGGTCTCGCTGAAGCTTTCTTT; CDR3: CASSRPTGLAEAFF
J: TRBJ2-1; size: -; V: TRBV7-9; length: 13; D: -; DNA: TGTGCCAGCGTCCCGGGGCCGAACAATGAGCAGTTCTTC; CDR3: CASVPGPNNEQFF
J: TRBJ2-7; size: -; V: TRBV7-9; length: 14; D: TRBD2; DNA: TGTGCCAGCAGCGATCCGGGACTAGCCTACGAGCAGTACTTC; CDR3: CASSDPGLAYEQYF
J: TRBJ2-1; size: once; V: TRBV4-3; length: 17; D: -; DNA: TGCGCCAGCAGCCAAGACTGGGCCCAGGGAGGCTACAATGAGCAGTTCTTC; CDR3: CASSQDWAQGGYNEQFF
J: TRBJ2-2; size: -; V: TRBV14; length: 14; D: -; DNA: TGTGCCAGCAGCCGGGATGGGGGCACCGGGGAGCTGTTTTTT; CDR3: CASSRDGGTGELFF
J: TRBJ1-1; size: -; V: TRBV5-5; length: 17; D: -; DNA: TGTGCCAGCAGCTTGGTTTCGCCAGGGAAGCGCGACACTGAAGCTTTCTTT; CDR3: CASSLVSPGKRDTEAFF
J: TRBJ1-1; size: -; V: TRBV25-1; length: 13; D: TRBD1; DNA: TGTGCCAGCAGACTACAGGGGTACACTGAAGCTTTCTTT; CDR3: CASRLQGYTEAFF
J: TRBJ2-7; size: -; V: TRBV11-1; length: 17; D: TRBD2; DNA: TGTGCCAGCAGCTTCGGACTAGCGGGACATTTACTCTACGAGCAGTACTTC; CDR3: CASSFGLAGHLLYEQYF
J: TRBJ2-1; size: -; V: TRBV7-9; length: 12; D: -; DNA: TGTGCCAGCAGCTTAGTAGGGCAGGGGCAGTTCTTC; CDR3: CASSLVGQGQFF
J: TRBJ2-7; size: -; V: TRBV4-3; length: 13; D: -; DNA: TGCGCCAGCAGCCAAGGAACCTCCTACGAGCAGTACTTC; CDR3: CASSQGTSYEQYF
J: TRBJ1-1; size: -; V: TRBV30; length: 14; D: -; DNA: TGTGCCTGGAGTGGTGGGGGCACGAACACTGAAGCTTTCTTT; CDR3: CAWSGGGTNTEAFF